The present TCR beta chain was sequenced within a study of PD-1 blockade in mismatch repair-deficient tumors. Study-level points and caveats: Tumor-resident clones, often undetectable pretreatment in blood, expanded then contracted after pembrolizumab.

The CDR3 loop spans 14 amino acids. Germline lookup yields CDR1 SNHLY and CDR2 FYNNEI. The V end lost 6 bases, the J end lost 3 bases, and 12 bases lay between the germline ends. PCR or immunohistochemistry showed mismatch repair deficiency in every enrolled patient. Profiling relied on immunoSEQ multiplex PCR, and the TCRdb table lists in-frame clones only, not all of them. The table includes some 120,000 clones, around three quarters detected once. For this clone: Its antigen is undetermined.

The gene calls are TRBV2 and TRBJ2-1; D is possibly TRBD2 (7 bases). The specimen was peripheral blood, collected 60 weeks after starting pembrolizumab. This clonotype was obtained from an adult with mismatch repair-deficient cancer. The CDR3 nucleotides read TGTGCCAGCAGGGGCGGGGGCGACTACAATGAGCAGTTCTTC. It translates to CASRGGGDYNEQFF.